This paragraph covers one TCR beta chain sequence. This clone was seen only once. The antigen it recognizes is unknown. No much larger clone is present one base from it, and per-base qualities are unavailable. The data were obtained in a study of blood T cell repertoires in COVID-19 (dated by TCRdb to the early 2020s). Regarding the complete study: Samples from collaborators originated in the United States, Italy and Spain and spanned both the acute and convalescent phases of COVID-19. The prospective study material was composed of cDNA or gDNA derived from T cells, B-cell-depleted T cells, or PBMCs. Deeply sampled blood TCRbeta repertoires from subjects exposed to, actively infected with, or recovered from COVID-19 were included in the dataset. The repertoires were released in a freely available public database meant as a resource for research on the immune response to SARS-CoV-2. Samples were obtained from the ongoing ImmuneRACE study (first 160 participants) and from roughly 1,300 subjects provided by 6 global collaborators. A de-identified subject ID, COVID-19 status, age in years and sex were almost always included in the sample metadata. Where available, HLA class I and class II types were obtained from metadata supplied by the sample provider rather than from assay-based typing. Here is what the overall study found, with its caveats: How much clinical and demographic metadata was included differed by source and by participant, and the metadata was provided uncurated.

From the germline V gene (reference sequence), CDR1 is LNHDA and CDR2 is SQIVND. Including cysteine and phenylalanine, the CDR3 has 14 amino acids. Solely the CDR3 DNA is kept, with 42 bases framed from the first base. From V the trimming removes 5 bases and from J it removes 7 bases, while the gene matches leave 8 bases of the junction unaccounted for. Participants in the prospective study were enrolled through a virtual design, were aged roughly 18 to 100 years, and lived in roughly 24 United States geographic areas. In the prospective study, cohorts were assigned on the basis of participant-reported clinical history obtained from a screening survey and a study questionnaire. Exposed participants had been in contact with someone with a PCR-confirmed or clinician-diagnosed COVID-19 case within 2 weeks of study entry. In the prospective study, whole blood, serum and a nasopharyngeal or oropharyngeal swab were collected from each participant by mobile phlebotomists. Participants in the prospective study had the option to provide additional blood draws and questionnaires over a roughly 2-month period. Before DNA extraction, prospective study blood samples were shipped either frozen or at room temperature.

TCRbeta CDR3 regions were amplified from genomic DNA by means of the immunoSEQ Assay, a bias-controlled multiplex PCR. Per the original workflow: The number of nucleated cells in each sample was estimated by amplification of reference gene primers within the assay. Sequence reads were collapsed and filtered to measure the absolute abundance of every unique TCRbeta CDR3 rearrangement. For each sample, productive Simpson clonality was calculated as the square root of Simpson's diversity index across productive rearrangements. The immuneACCESS repertoire file appears here via TCRdb, limited to in-frame rearrangements. These files lack a portion of the clones; in checked studies, under half of the deficit traces to unresolved V genes, and the cause of the others is not known. V and J calls and clone size are as listed in that table; D and trimming were resolved from the DNA. The sample yields around 320,000 clones; 89% were counted once. Roughly 2.8% of the sample is in the top ten clones.

The sequence derives from a woman aged 45 to 65 who had been exposed to COVID-19. Sequences were obtained from PBMCs or T cells enriched from blood (not recorded which). The rearranged segments are TRBV19 and TRBJ1-2, and TRBD1 aligns with 9 junction nucleotides. The CDR3 has the sequence CASSPRDREAGYTF. DNA sequence: TGTGCCAGTAGTCCTCGGGACAGGGAGGCTGGCTACACCTTC.